This record concerns one T cell receptor beta chain sequence. This clonotype was recorded many times. What this receptor recognizes is not known. Base qualities are not provided; no much larger clone lies one nucleotide away. This sample's treatment or condition label indicates: allogeneic hematopoietic cell transplantation with graft depleted of TCRalphabeta T cells and CD19 B cells. Transplant recipients were children who received TCRalphabeta/CD19-depleted allogeneic hematopoietic cell grafts. The data stem from a study of T-cell reconstitution after alpha-beta-depleted transplantation in children (TCRdb year 2016). A note on the overall study: The study quantitatively tracked T-cell immune reconstitution after TCRalphabeta/CD19-depleted allogeneic hematopoietic cell transplantation in children using TCR repertoire profiling.

Overall study outcomes, separate from this receptor: The high TCRbeta diversity at day 60 in some patients was ascribed to recipient T cells and intrathymic progenitors that had survived conditioning. The apparently early recovery of alphabetaT-cell counts about two months after transplant reportedly depended on only several hundred rapidly expanded clones that came from non-depleted graft cells. Hyperexpanded clone frequencies declined over subsequent months; after one year, T-cell counts and TCRbeta diversity were mostly attributed to newly produced T cells.

The library was produced with PCR. TCRdb lists the instrument as Illumina HiSeq 2500. Molecular barcoding was employed in the preparation of TCR libraries, with unique molecular identifiers being used to normalize TCRbeta repertoire quantification. Using fastp at Q25 and MiXCR, TCRdb reprocessed the public reads and kept productive beta chains. Here each entry gathers all rows of one CDR3 protein and keeps the most common genes and DNA. For this sample there are approximately 240,000 distinct CDR3 sequences; about 11% appear just once. The top ten constitute roughly 27% of the sample. CDR1 and CDR2 were assigned from the germline V gene as SQVTM and ANQGSEA. V ends up 5 bases short and J 4 bases short, with an unmatched junction base count of 4. The CDR3 has 13 amino acids, counting the end cysteine and phenylalanine. Just the 39-base CDR3 DNA is kept, in frame starting at base 1.

Sequenced here: PBMCs, sampled before TCRalphabeta/CD19-depleted stem cell transplant. This sequence was found in a child under two years old with acute myeloid leukemia, due to receive a stem cell transplant. The rearranged chain carries TRBV29-1 and TRBJ1-4; 7 bases in the middle match TRBD1. The base sequence is TGCAGCGTTTCCGGGACAGATAATGAAAAACTGTTTTTT. Translated, it gives CSVSGTDNEKLFF.